The 13 T cell receptor beta chains below were found in one sample sequenced in a study of cytomegalovirus exposure and HLA in healthy donors. PCR used 60 Vbeta primers and 13 Jbeta primers. The assay was immunoSEQ multiplex PCR, and TCRdb's table has in-frame clones only and misses some. This table has under 20,000 clones, about four fifths appearing once. The specimen sequenced was PBMCs. The receptors here all came from a human donor in good health.

The CDR3 sequence: CASSGRTSQPNNEQFF. The CDR3, as DNA: TGTGCCAGCAGCGGGAGGACTAGTCAACCGAACAATGAGCAGTTCTTC. V gene TRBV9 combines with J gene TRBJ2-1, with 7 bases matching TRBD2. After removal of 3 bases from V and 5 bases from J, the junction contained 11 bases not matched to a gene. The CDR3 is 16 amino acids. Per germline, CDR1 SGDLS and CDR2 YYNGEE.

The chain carries TRBV6-4 and TRBJ1-2, with D unclear. The CDR3 has 16 residues. V was cut by 0 bases and J by 5 bases, with 16 bases left in between. Germline loops: CDR1 MRHNA, CDR2 SNTAGT. CDR3 loop: CASSDSGESPIYGYTF. The CDR3 DNA reads TGTGCCAGCAGTGACTCCGGGGAGTCCCCTATTTATGGCTACACCTTC.

This sequence joins TRBV5-1 and TRBJ2-1; 11 positions agree with TRBD2. V dropped 0 bases and J dropped 15; count of bases not matched to a gene: 11. This CDR3 comprises 15 residues. Per germline, CDR1 SGHRS and CDR2 YFSETQ. DNA for the CDR3: TGCGCCAGCAGCTTGGACACGACTAGCGGGAAGATTCTGTTCTTC. Its protein product is CASSLDTTSGKILFF.

The chain couples TRBV27 to TRBJ1-1; D gene uncertain. Trimming removed 11 bases at V and 4 bases at J, with 11 bases between. Germline values: CDR1 MNHEY, CDR2 SMNVEV (reference sequence). The CDR3 runs to 11 residues. CDR3 region: CAAIGLTEAFF. The CDR3, as DNA: TGTGCCGCCATTGGGCTCACTGAAGCTTTCTTT.

The genes are TRBV28 and TRBJ1-1; D not certain. From germline, CDR1 is MDHEN and CDR2 SYDVKM. The V and J ends lost 2 bases and 0 bases respectively, with 7 bases between them. The CDR3 runs 14 residues. The chain's CDR3 is CASSLVGMNTEAFF. CDR3 DNA sequence: TGTGCCAGCAGTTTAGTCGGGATGAACACTGAAGCTTTCTTT.

The chain uses TRBV9 and TRBJ2-2, with 9 bases aligning to TRBD2. With V trimmed by 0 bases and J by 0 bases, 3 bases remained unmatched. This CDR3 contains 17 residues. The germline V gene has CDR1 SGDLS and CDR2 YYNGEE. The CDR3 DNA reads as TGTGCCAGCAGCGTAGATGCGGGGGGGCCGAACACCGGGGAGCTGTTTTTT. This translates into CASSVDAGGPNTGELFF.

The CDR3 DNA follows: TGCGCCAGCAGCTTGATAGTACAAGAGACCCAGTACTTC. This gives the protein CASSLIVQETQYF. The chain links TRBV5-1 to TRBJ2-5; no clear D gene. Trimming stripped 1 base from V and 2 bases from J, with 6 bases between. The CDR3 loop spans 13 amino acids. Germline assignment: CDR1 SGHRS and CDR2 YFSETQ. The full variable domain, rest sourced from reference TRBV5-1 and TRBJ2-5, is KAGVTQTPRYLIKTRGQQVTLSCSPISGHRSVSWYQQTPGQGLQFLFEYFSETQRNKGNFPGRFSGRQFSNSRSEMNVSTLELGDSALYLCASSLIVQETQYFGPGTRLLVL.

The chain is built from TRBV7-9 and TRBJ2-3, with TRBD2 identical over 7 bases. Germline CDR1 is SEHNR and CDR2 is FQNEAQ (reference sequence). The CDR3 is 15 amino acids. V trimming: 3 bases; J trimming: 2 bases; junction bases outside the gene matches: 5. CDR3: CASSLSSGVTDTQYF. CDR3 sequence (DNA): TGTGCCAGCAGCTTGTCCAGCGGGGTCACAGATACGCAGTATTTT.

This clone was recorded only once. V and J are TRBV4-3 and TRBJ1-2; 7 nucleotides agree with TRBD1. Germline lookup yields CDR1 LGHNA and CDR2 YSLEER. This CDR3 is built from 17 residues. The ends lost 0 bases at V and 4 bases at J; junction bases unmatched: 11. The CDR3: CASSQDWGQTGFYGYTF. The CDR3 nucleotides read TGCGCCAGCAGCCAAGATTGGGGACAGACCGGATTCTATGGCTACACCTTC.

This chain connects TRBV2 to TRBJ2-5, with 10 bases matching TRBD1. The CDR3 is 15 amino acids. V lost 6 bases and J lost 5; bases outside the gene matches: 9. The germline CDR1 and CDR2 sequences are SNHLY and FYNNEI. DNA of the CDR3: TGTGCCAGCAGAGTACGACAGGGGGCGCGGGAGACCCAGTACTTC. Translated: CASRVRQGARETQYF.

There are a few counts of this clone. The gene calls are TRBV5-4 and TRBJ2-7; possible D gene TRBD1, 5 bases. Deletions cut 0 bases from V and 5 bases from J, with 9 bases between. The CDR3 contains 13 residues. Germline CDR1 and CDR2: SGHNT and YYREEE (reference sequence). The CDR3 is CASSLGAGNEQYF. The CDR3 DNA reads TGTGCCAGCAGCTTGGGGGCAGGGAACGAGCAGTACTTC. The full variable domain, in which reference TRBV5-4 and TRBJ2-7 provide the parts outside the CDR3, is ETGVTQSPTHLIKTRGQQVTLRCSSQSGHNTVSWYQQALGQGPQFIFQYYREEENGRGNFPPRFSGLQFPNYSSELNVNALELDDSALYLCASSLGAGNEQYFGPGTRLTVT.

The sample holds a few counts of this clone. The CDR3 sequence is CASSEEGGTGGNTQYF. The CDR3 nucleotides are TGTGCCAGCAGTGAAGAGGGGGGGACAGGGGGAAATACGCAGTATTTT. The J gene is TRBJ2-3, the V gene TRBV6-1, with TRBD1 matching over 11 bases. Germline CDR1 is MNHNS and CDR2 is SASEGT. The CDR3 covers 16 residues. V shed 1 base, J shed 7 bases, and the junction held 7 bases outside the gene matches.

The chain has TRBV6-1 and TRBJ1-1; D gene unclear. V was pared by 3 bases and J by 7 bases, with 6 bases between. CDR3 size: 11 residues. Germline CDR1 and CDR2: MNHNS and SASEGT. In DNA, the CDR3 is TGTGCCAGCAGTGAGTATTTTGAAGCTTTCTTT. Translated, it gives CASSEYFEAFF.